The entry that follows covers one TCR beta chain sequence. These data belong to a study of blood T cell repertoires in COVID-19. Study context: Spain, Italy and the United States supplied samples that represented acute and convalescent COVID-19.

J was trimmed by 4 bases and V by 3 bases; bases with no gene match: 7. The CDR3 loop spans 15 amino acids. Germline V gene sequence: CDR1 MNHNS, CDR2 SASEGT. Original handling: How many nucleated cells were present was estimated from reference gene primer amplification. The repertoire was sequenced with immunoSEQ multiplex PCR; TCRdb's copy has only in-frame clones and lacks some. V, J and clone size derive from that table, while D and trimming were established from the DNA sequence. The table lists some 170,000 clones, around 81% of them singletons. The sample taken for sequencing was peripheral blood. The rearrangement joins TRBV6-1 to TRBJ1-2; 8 bases align to TRBD1. The sequence was collected from a man aged 55 to 70 with active or convalescent COVID-19. The CDR3 loop reads CASSETGTGTYGYTF. For the CDR3, the DNA is TGTGCCAGCAGTGAGACAGGGACAGGCACCTATGGCTACACCTTC.